The source of this T cell receptor (beta chain) is a study of vaccination effects on CD4 cells after COVID-19. Produced via immunoSEQ multiplex PCR; TCRdb's table is partial and in-frame only. The repertoire includes under 15,000 clones, around 84% of them detected once, and about 30% sits in the top ten. The CDR3 spans 15 residues. V was trimmed by 4 bases and J by 12 bases, leaving 22 bases between them. Germline lookup yields CDR1 LGHNA and CDR2 YNFKEQ. As regards this clone: Its antigen is still unknown.

Using viral peptide pools, the ViraFEST assay grew out antigen-specific CD4+ T cells prior to sequencing. Culture proceeded for approximately 10 days, and CD4+ T cells were then isolated. Sometime from March through December 2020, the person acquired a SARS-CoV-2 infection that PCR confirmed. Either the BNT162b2 or mRNA-1273 vaccine was given to participants in two doses. This receptor was obtained from a human donor who had a prior SARS-CoV-2 infection. Sequences were derived from CD4+ T cells from PBMCs cultured with HCoV-NL63 spike peptides, sampled after COVID-19 vaccination. The V gene is TRBV4-2, the J gene TRBJ2-1; maybe TRBD2 (5 bases). The CDR3 spells CASSRFGGTEVGQFF. For the CDR3, the DNA is TGTGCCAGCAGCCGATTTGGTGGAACGGAGGTCGGGCAGTTCTTC.